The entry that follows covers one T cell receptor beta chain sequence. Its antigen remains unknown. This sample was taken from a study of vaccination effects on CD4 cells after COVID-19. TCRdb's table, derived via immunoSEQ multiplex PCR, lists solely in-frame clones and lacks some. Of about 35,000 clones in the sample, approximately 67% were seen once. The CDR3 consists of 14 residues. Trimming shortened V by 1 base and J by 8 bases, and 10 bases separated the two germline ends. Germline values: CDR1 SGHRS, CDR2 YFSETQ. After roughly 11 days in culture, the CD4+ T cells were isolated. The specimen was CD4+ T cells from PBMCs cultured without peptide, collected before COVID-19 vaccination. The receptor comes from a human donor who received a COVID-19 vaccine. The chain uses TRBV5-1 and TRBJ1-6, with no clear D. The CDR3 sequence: CASSLTASDSPLHF. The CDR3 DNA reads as TGCGCCAGCAGCTTGACAGCGAGCGATTCACCCCTCCACTTT. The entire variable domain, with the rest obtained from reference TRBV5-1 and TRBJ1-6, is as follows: KAGVTQTPRYLIKTRGQQVTLSCSPISGHRSVSWYQQTPGQGLQFLFEYFSETQRNKGNFPGRFSGRQFSNSRSEMNVSTLELGDSALYLCASSLTASDSPLHFGNGTRLTVT.